The 22 T cell receptor beta chains below all came from one sample that was sequenced in a study of blood T cell repertoires in COVID-19. Profiling relied on immunoSEQ multiplex PCR, and the TCRdb table lists in-frame clones only, not all of them. The sample lists approximately 530,000 clones, roughly 91% occurring once. The sample was peripheral blood. The receptors shown here come from a woman aged 45-65 years with COVID-19, enrolled during active disease.

The chain uses TRBV2 and TRBJ2-1; perhaps TRBD2 as D (5 bases). Germline assignment: CDR1 SNHLY and CDR2 FYNNEI. CDR3 size: 11 residues. Trimming left V 7 bases short and J 12 bases short, with 13 bases between. The CDR3 loop is CASTPRDSQFF. DNA for the CDR3: TGTGCCAGCACACCCCGGGATTCGCAGTTCTTC.

On this clone: At the DNA level, this CDR3 is encoded by other sequences in the same sample as well. The chain couples TRBV5-4 to TRBJ2-1, with 7 positions matching TRBD2. The CDR3 is made up of 14 amino acids. Trimming at V came to 1 base and at J to 5 bases, leaving 3 bases not matched to a gene. From germline, CDR1 is SGHNT and CDR2 YYREEE (reference sequence). CDR3 loop: CASSLTLADNEQFF. The CDR3 region has the DNA TGTGCCAGCAGCTTGACGCTAGCGGACAATGAGCAGTTCTTC.

CDR3 amino acids: CASTTGGLGGYTF. CDR3 coding DNA: TGTGCCAGCACCACCGGGGGGCTCGGTGGCTACACCTTC. The chain recombines TRBV5-6 with TRBJ1-2, with TRBD1 as a possible D gene (6 bases). The CDR3 is 13 residues long. The germline CDR1 and CDR2 sequences are SGHDT and YYEEEE. V lost 6 bases and J 7 bases, leaving 16 bases between the germline ends. Full variable domain (rest looked up from reference TRBV5-6 and TRBJ1-2): DAGVTQSPTHLIKTRGQQVTLRCSPKSGHDTVSWYQQALGQGPQFIFQYYEEEERQRGNFPDRFSGHQFPNYSSELNVNALLLGDSALYLCASTTGGLGGYTFGSGTRLTVV.

The chain combines TRBV7-2 with TRBJ2-7; the match to TRBD2 covers 10 bases. With 4 bases clipped from V and 7 bases from J, the junction kept 7 bases outside the gene matches. CDR1 and CDR2 (germline): SGHTA, FQGNSA. The CDR3 extends over 14 amino acids. This CDR3 reads CASSSAGGPGEQYF. The CDR3 DNA reads as TGTGCCAGCAGCTCAGCGGGGGGGCCGGGTGAGCAGTACTTC.

This chain connects TRBV5-1 to TRBJ2-2; D is possibly TRBD1 (6 bases). Germline CDR1 SGHRS, CDR2 YFSETQ. Between the trimmed V and J ends, which lost 4 bases and 5 bases, there was a span of 15 bases. The length of the CDR3 is 15 residues. The CDR3 sequence: CASSPGGSRTGELFF. DNA for the CDR3: TGCGCCAGCAGCCCTGGGGGCAGTCGGACCGGGGAGCTGTTTTTT.

The chain joins TRBV7-9 to TRBJ2-2; D perhaps matches TRBD2 (5 bases). This CDR3 spans 14 amino acids. The V gene's germline CDR1 is SEHNR and CDR2 FQNEAQ (reference sequence). The V and J ends lost 5 bases and 4 bases respectively, with 11 bases between them. Here the CDR3 DNA reads TGTGCCAGCAGCCCCACTAGGAGCACCGGGGAGCTGTTTTTT. Translated: CASSPTRSTGELFF.

J is TRBJ1-2 and V is TRBV4-1; D remains unclear. Germline loops: CDR1 MGHRA, CDR2 YSYEKL. The CDR3 has 12 residues. With 3 bases removed from V and 3 bases from J, the gap between germline ends came to 5 bases. CDR3 amino acids: CASSQGDYGYTF. For the CDR3, the DNA is TGCGCCAGCAGCCAGGGAGACTATGGCTACACCTTC.

The chain couples TRBV11-2 to TRBJ2-1, with 7 bases aligning to TRBD1. V lost 6 bases to trimming and J lost 2 bases; unmatched junction nucleotides: 10. CDR3 size: 16 residues. Germline CDR1 SGHAT, CDR2 FQNNGV. The CDR3 DNA reads as TGTGCCAGCAGTTCCCCGACAGGGAAGGCCTACAATGAGCAGTTCTTC. Encoded protein: CASSSPTGKAYNEQFF.

The chain is built from TRBV12-5 and TRBJ1-1, with 7 bases fitting TRBD1. The CDR3 contains 15 residues. The V and J ends lost 2 bases and 1 base, in that order; junction bases with no gene match: 4. The germline CDR1 and CDR2 sequences are LGHNT and FRNRAP. This CDR3 reads CASGLSYRGNTEAFF. The CDR3 region has the DNA TGTGCTAGTGGTTTGTCCTACAGGGGGAACACTGAAGCTTTCTTT.

The CDR3 reads CASSQGTSEQYF. Here the CDR3 DNA reads TGTGCCAGCAGCCAGGGGACATCCGAGCAGTACTTC. This sequence joins TRBV5-6 and TRBJ2-7; D perhaps matches TRBD1 (6 bases). CDR1 is SGHDT and CDR2 is YYEEEE in the germline V gene. V lost 4 bases to trimming and J lost 6 bases, with 11 bases between them. CDR3 size: 12 residues.

This clone has a single count. The rearrangement links TRBV2 to TRBJ2-1; 11 nucleotides line up with TRBD2. This CDR3 comprises 14 residues. V dropped 7 bases and J dropped 9; count of bases not matched to a gene: 8. CDR1 is SNHLY, CDR2 FYNNEI, per germline. The CDR3 loop is CASIASGGRAEQFF. The CDR3 nucleotides are TGTGCCAGCATCGCTAGCGGGGGGCGCGCTGAGCAGTTCTTC.

V gene TRBV18 combines with J gene TRBJ2-4; 7 bases align to TRBD1. The V segment lost 6 bases and the J segment 5 bases; nucleotides outside the gene matches: 10. Germline loops: CDR1 KGHSH, CDR2 LQKENI. The CDR3 runs 15 residues. The CDR3 DNA reads as TGTGCCAGCTCTCGATCGTGGCAGGGGGAAAACATTCAGTACTTC. It codes for CASSRSWQGENIQYF.

The chain is built from TRBV7-9 and TRBJ2-5; 8 bases align to TRBD1. Germline lookup yields CDR1 SEHNR and CDR2 FQNEAQ (reference sequence). V was pared by 6 bases and J by 10 bases, with 16 bases of the junction left unmatched. The CDR3 is 15 amino acids. The CDR3 loop reads CASSPYRTGPGSQYF. Here the CDR3 DNA reads TGTGCCAGCAGTCCTTACAGGACAGGGCCCGGAAGCCAGTACTTC.

The chain carries TRBV3-1 (or the pseudogene TRBV3-2) and TRBJ1-1; D uncertain. Germline-derived CDR1 and CDR2 are LGHDT and YNNKEL (reference sequence). The CDR3 length is 14 residues. V dropped 6 bases and J dropped 3 bases, with 14 bases sitting between them. The CDR3 DNA is TGTGCCAGCAGTCCGCGGGGTGCCGACACTGAAGCTTTCTTT. This translates into CASSPRGADTEAFF.

V gene TRBV14 combines with J gene TRBJ2-7; 11 positions match TRBD1. The V gene's germline CDR1 is SGHDN and CDR2 FVKESK. The V gene end was trimmed by 4 bases and the J gene end by 3 bases; junction bases not matched to a gene: 14. The CDR3 is 18 residues long. The CDR3 nucleotides read TGTGCCAGCAGCCGATTTCACGCGGGACAGGGGGGTTTCTACGAGCAGTACTTC. Its translation: CASSRFHAGQGGFYEQYF.

The J gene is TRBJ2-7, the V gene TRBV30; 12 nucleotides align to TRBD2. V lost 4 bases to trimming and J lost 4 bases; unmatched junction nucleotides: 11. The CDR3 loop spans 16 amino acids. Germline CDR1 GTSNPN, CDR2 SVGIG (reference sequence). Written as DNA, the CDR3 is TGTGCCTGGAACCTAGGACTAGCGGGGACCCCTTACGAGCAGTACTTC. Translation gives CAWNLGLAGTPYEQYF.

The chain has TRBV18 and TRBJ2-7, with TRBD2 matching 13 bases. V dropped 5 bases and J dropped 1; count of bases not matched to a gene: 5. Germline V lookup: CDR1 KGHSH, CDR2 LQKENI. This CDR3 has 16 amino acids. The CDR3: CASSAELAGGSYEQYF. The CDR3 DNA reads TGTGCCAGCTCAGCAGAACTAGCGGGGGGGTCCTACGAGCAGTACTTC.

The rearrangement uses TRBV30 and TRBJ1-5; D gene ambiguous. Germline V CDR1 and CDR2: GTSNPN, SVGIG (reference sequence). The V end lost 6 bases, the J end lost 1 base, and 10 bases lay between the germline ends. This CDR3 comprises 13 residues. The CDR3 region is CACQSGSNQPQHF. CDR3 bases: TGTGCCTGTCAAAGCGGGAGCAATCAGCCCCAGCATTTT. Full variable domain (outside the CDR3, taken from reference TRBV30 and TRBJ1-5): SQTIHQWPATLVQPVGSPLSLECTVEGTSNPNLYWYRQAAGRGLQLLFYSVGIGQISSEVPQNLSASRPQDRQFILSSKKLLLSDSGFYLCACQSGSNQPQHFGDGTRLSIL.

The genes are TRBV2 and TRBJ2-3, with TRBD2 matching 9 bases. The ends lost 10 bases at V and 6 bases at J; junction bases unmatched: 11. Germline V gene sequence: CDR1 SNHLY, CDR2 FYNNEI. The CDR3 length is 14 residues. CDR3 loop: CATALAGARDTQYF. Written as DNA, the CDR3 is TGTGCCACCGCCTTAGCGGGGGCGCGGGATACGCAGTATTTT.

V is TRBV18 and J is TRBJ1-5; the D gene is possibly TRBD1 (5 bases). The CDR3 covers 15 residues. The V gene lost 6 bases and the J gene lost 1 base, with 13 bases spanning the gap. CDR1 is KGHSH and CDR2 is LQKENI in the germline V gene. The CDR3 reads CASSRAPGSNQPQHF. CDR3 sequence (DNA): TGTGCCAGCTCCCGGGCCCCAGGGAGCAATCAGCCCCAGCATTTT. The variable domain in full, completed from reference TRBV18 and TRBJ1-5, reads NAGVMQNPRHLVRRRGQEARLRCSPMKGHSHVYWYRQLPEEGLKFMVYLQKENIIDESGMPKERFSAEFPKEGPSILRIQQVVRGDSAAYFCASSRAPGSNQPQHFGDGTRLSIL.

This clone turned up a few times. V usage is TRBV7-6 and J usage is TRBJ1-1; 8 nucleotides match TRBD1. The CDR3 is made up of 15 amino acids. Germline V lookup: CDR1 SGHVS, CDR2 FNYEAQ. The junction had 5 bases not matched to a gene; V was cut back by 5 bases and J by 0 bases. CDR3 coding DNA: TGTGCCAGCAGCCCCGGGACAGGATTGAACACTGAAGCTTTCTTT. Translating it yields CASSPGTGLNTEAFF.

The chain combines TRBV7-6 with TRBJ2-2, with a weak D call TRBD2 (6 bases). The CDR3 runs to 16 residues. Germline-derived CDR1 and CDR2 are SGHVS and FNYEAQ. V lost 5 bases to trimming and J lost 4 bases, with 17 bases between them. The DNA of the CDR3 is TGTGCCAGCAGCAGAGGCGGGCAGGGAGGCACCGGGGAGCTGTTTTTT. Amino acid sequence: CASSRGGQGGTGELFF.